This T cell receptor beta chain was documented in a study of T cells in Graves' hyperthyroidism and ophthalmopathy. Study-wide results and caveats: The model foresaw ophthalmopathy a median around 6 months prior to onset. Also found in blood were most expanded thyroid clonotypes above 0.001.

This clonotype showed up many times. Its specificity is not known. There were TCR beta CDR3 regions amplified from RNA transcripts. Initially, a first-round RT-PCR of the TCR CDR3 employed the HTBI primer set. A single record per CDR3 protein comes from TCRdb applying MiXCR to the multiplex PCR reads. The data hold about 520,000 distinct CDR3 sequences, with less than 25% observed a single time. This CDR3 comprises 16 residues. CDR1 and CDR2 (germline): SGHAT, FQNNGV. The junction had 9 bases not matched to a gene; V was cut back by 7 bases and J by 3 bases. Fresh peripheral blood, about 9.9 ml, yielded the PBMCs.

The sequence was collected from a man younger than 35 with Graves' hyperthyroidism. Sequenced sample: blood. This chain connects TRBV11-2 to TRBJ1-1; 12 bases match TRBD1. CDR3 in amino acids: CASTDGTGGYYTEAFF. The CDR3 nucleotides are TGTGCCAGCACCGACGGGACAGGGGGCTATTACACTGAAGCTTTCTTT.